A selection of T cell receptor beta chains follows, all from one sample in a study of T cell changes during pregnancy in multiple sclerosis. Repertoires were generated with immunoSEQ multiplex PCR, while TCRdb's copy carries only in-frame clones and drops some. The sample carries tens of thousands of clones, roughly 92% recorded once. The sample here was peripheral blood, taken in the third trimester of pregnancy. Receptors originate from a female donor in good health, enrolled as a control in a pregnancy study. Both conserved end residues are part of each CDR3. A D gene is named only where the DNA matches it firmly. Where a row states a size, it is once, few, many or the class of an expanded clone; other rows omit it.

V: TRBV10-3
D: -
J: TRBJ2-6
size: -
CDR3: CAISGGQTGANVLTF
DNA: TGTGCCATCAGTGGAGGACAGACCGGGGCCAACGTCCTGACTTTC

V: TRBV2
D: -
J: TRBJ2-5
size: -
CDR3: CASAGGQYETQYF
DNA: TGTGCCAGCGCAGGGGGGCAGTATGAGACCCAGTACTTC

V: TRBV10-3
D: TRBD1
J: TRBJ2-1
size: -
CDR3: CAISDRTGERVDEQFF
DNA: TGTGCCATCAGTGATCGGACAGGGGAACGTGTCGATGAGCAGTTCTTC

V: TRBV4-3
D: -
J: TRBJ1-2
size: -
CDR3: CASSQVLFRGVGYGYTF
DNA: TGCGCCAGCAGCCAAGTCCTCTTTAGGGGCGTGGGCTATGGCTACACCTTC

V: TRBV9
D: TRBD2
J: TRBJ2-5
size: -
CDR3: CASSVGLSGYQETQYF
DNA: TGTGCCAGCAGCGTAGGCCTTAGCGGGTACCAAGAGACCCAGTACTTC

V: TRBV19
D: -
J: TRBJ1-3
size: -
CDR3: CASSAGGSGNTIYF
DNA: TGTGCCAGTAGTGCGGGGGGCTCTGGAAACACCATATATTTT

V: TRBV7-2
D: TRBD1
J: TRBJ1-2
size: -
CDR3: CASSLEVTGANTF
DNA: TGTGCCAGCAGCTTAGAGGTGACAGGGGCCAACACCTTC

V: TRBV5-1
D: TRBD2
J: TRBJ2-3
size: -
CDR3: CASSGRALDTQYF
DNA: TGCGCCAGCAGCGGGAGGGCTCTGGATACGCAGTATTTT

V: TRBV4-2
D: TRBD1
J: TRBJ1-2
size: -
CDR3: CASSQEGGRQGAPYGYTF
DNA: TGTGCCAGCAGCCAAGAGGGAGGGAGGCAGGGGGCACCCTATGGCTACACCTTC

V: TRBV5-1
D: -
J: TRBJ2-1
size: -
CDR3: CASSLDSSVPRQFF
DNA: TGCGCCAGCAGCTTGGATTCGTCGGTGCCCCGGCAGTTCTTC

V: TRBV6-1
D: TRBD2
J: TRBJ2-3
size: -
CDR3: CASSEAGGGDTQYF
DNA: TGTGCCAGCAGTGAAGCCGGCGGGGGAGATACGCAGTATTTT

V: TRBV18
D: -
J: TRBJ1-4
size: -
CDR3: CASSPQGANEKLFF
DNA: TGTGCCAGCTCACCACAGGGGGCTAATGAAAAACTGTTTTTT

V: TRBV29-1
D: -
J: TRBJ2-7
size: -
CDR3: CSVVRPSYEQYF
DNA: TGCAGCGTTGTGCGTCCATCCTACGAGCAGTACTTC

V: TRBV5-1
D: -
J: TRBJ2-1
size: -
CDR3: CASSLDRVEINEQFF
DNA: TGCGCCAGCAGCTTGGACCGGGTTGAGATTAATGAGCAGTTCTTC

V: TRBV5-1
D: -
J: TRBJ2-5
size: -
CDR3: CASSLSSQETQYF
DNA: TGCGCCAGCAGCTTATCCAGTCAAGAGACCCAGTACTTC

V: TRBV5-8
D: -
J: TRBJ1-1
size: -
CDR3: CASSLRRAGAFF
DNA: TGTGCCAGCAGCTTAAGGAGGGCTGGAGCTTTCTTT

V: TRBV7-2
D: TRBD1
J: TRBJ2-7
size: -
CDR3: CASSLPTGVLAIYEQYF
DNA: TGTGCCAGCAGCTTACCTACAGGGGTTCTAGCCATCTACGAGCAGTACTTC

V: TRBV19
D: -
J: TRBJ2-3
size: -
CDR3: CASSISGARDTQYF
DNA: TGTGCCAGTAGTATTTCAGGGGCTCGAGATACGCAGTATTTT

V: TRBV7-9
D: TRBD2
J: TRBJ2-5
size: -
CDR3: CASSLSSGGETQYF
DNA: TGTGCCAGCAGCTTATCAAGCGGGGGAGAGACCCAGTACTTC

V: TRBV28
D: TRBD2
J: TRBJ2-1
size: -
CDR3: CASSSGTSGMHEQFF
DNA: TGTGCCAGCAGTTCAGGGACTAGCGGGATGCATGAGCAGTTCTTC

V: TRBV28
D: TRBD2
J: TRBJ2-1
size: once
CDR3: CASAVTGGRNEQFF
DNA: TGTGCCAGCGCTGTAACGGGGGGTCGCAATGAGCAGTTCTTC

V: TRBV7-2
D: TRBD2
J: TRBJ2-1
size: -
CDR3: CASSLGPSGGWYEQFF
DNA: TGTGCCAGCAGCTTAGGCCCTAGCGGGGGGTGGTATGAGCAGTTCTTC

V: TRBV11-3
D: TRBD1
J: TRBJ2-1
size: -
CDR3: CASSTFTGQGGNNEQFF
DNA: TGTGCCAGCAGCACCTTTACCGGACAGGGGGGCAACAATGAGCAGTTCTTC

V: TRBV18
D: -
J: TRBJ2-5
size: -
CDR3: CASSPGFPETQYF
DNA: TGTGCCAGCTCACCTGGCTTCCCGGAGACCCAGTACTTC

V: TRBV7-9
D: TRBD2
J: TRBJ2-3
size: -
CDR3: CASSFGTTTRVTDTQYF
DNA: TGTGCCAGCAGCTTCGGGACTACCACCCGGGTGACAGATACGCAGTATTTT

V: TRBV11-3
D: TRBD2
J: TRBJ2-1
size: -
CDR3: CASSSSGKYNEQFF
DNA: TGTGCCAGCAGCTCTAGCGGGAAATACAATGAGCAGTTCTTC

V: TRBV11-1
D: -
J: TRBJ2-5
size: -
CDR3: CASSLNGGTHQETQYF
DNA: TGTGCCAGCAGCTTAAACGGAGGGACCCACCAAGAGACCCAGTACTTC

V: TRBV28
D: TRBD2
J: TRBJ2-7
size: -
CDR3: CASSTPIRLNLASGYEQYF
DNA: TGTGCCAGCAGCACCCCCATAAGACTTAACCTGGCTAGCGGCTACGAGCAGTACTTC

V: TRBV7-9
D: -
J: TRBJ1-1
size: -
CDR3: CASSLTTDTEAFF
DNA: TGTGCCAGCAGCTTAACGACAGACACTGAAGCTTTCTTT

V: TRBV4-1
D: -
J: TRBJ1-2
size: -
CDR3: CASSQDESVVGRPNYGYTF
DNA: TGCGCCAGCAGCCAAGATGAGTCGGTCGTCGGGAGACCTAACTATGGCTACACCTTC

V: TRBV7-2
D: -
J: TRBJ2-3
size: -
CDR3: CASSSSRTDTQYF
DNA: TGTGCCAGCAGTAGCAGTCGCACAGATACGCAGTATTTT

V: TRBV7-9
D: TRBD1
J: TRBJ1-1
size: -
CDR3: CASSLEAGGTEAFF
DNA: TGTGCCAGCAGCTTAGAGGCAGGGGGCACTGAAGCTTTCTTT

V: TRBV6-5
D: TRBD1
J: TRBJ2-3
size: -
CDR3: CASTAGTGPTDTQYF
DNA: TGTGCCAGCACCGCCGGGACAGGACCCACAGATACGCAGTATTTT

V: TRBV11-2
D: -
J: TRBJ2-3
size: -
CDR3: CASSFSAPRDTQYF
DNA: TGTGCCAGCAGCTTTTCTGCGCCGCGAGATACGCAGTATTTT

V: TRBV7-2
D: TRBD2
J: TRBJ2-1
size: -
CDR3: CASSSNGLAGEQFF
DNA: TGTGCCAGCAGCTCTAACGGACTAGCCGGGGAGCAGTTCTTC

V: TRBV5-6
D: -
J: TRBJ2-7
size: -
CDR3: CASSHLASREQYF
DNA: TGTGCCAGCAGCCACCTGGCTAGCCGCGAGCAGTACTTC

V: TRBV5-1
D: TRBD2
J: TRBJ2-1
size: -
CDR3: CASRQGGLARSYNEQFF
DNA: TGCGCCAGCAGGCAGGGGGGACTAGCCCGGTCCTACAATGAGCAGTTCTTC

V: TRBV28
D: TRBD2
J: TRBJ2-1
size: -
CDR3: CASTAPGLGEDEQFF
DNA: TGTGCCAGCACCGCACCCGGACTAGGGGAGGATGAGCAGTTCTTC

V: TRBV7-7
D: TRBD2
J: TRBJ2-1
size: -
CDR3: CASSLGLAAYNEQFF
DNA: TGTGCTAGCAGCTTGGGACTAGCGGCCTACAATGAGCAGTTCTTC

V: TRBV27
D: TRBD1
J: TRBJ1-4
size: -
CDR3: CASSFNRGSDEKLFF
DNA: TGTGCCAGCAGTTTCAACAGGGGTTCGGATGAAAAACTGTTTTTT

V: TRBV7-3
D: -
J: TRBJ1-1
size: -
CDR3: CASSPTGGNTEAFF
DNA: TGTGCCAGCAGCCCCACCGGGGGGAACACTGAAGCTTTCTTT

V: TRBV6-6
D: -
J: TRBJ2-5
size: -
CDR3: CASTQGETQYF
DNA: TGTGCCAGCACGCAGGGGGAGACCCAGTACTTC

V: TRBV7-9
D: TRBD2
J: TRBJ2-1
size: -
CDR3: CASSSLGTSGVNEQFF
DNA: TGTGCCAGCAGCTCTCTAGGGACTAGCGGGGTGAATGAGCAGTTCTTC

V: TRBV4-1
D: -
J: TRBJ2-7
size: -
CDR3: CASSQVGGRAQGVEQYF
DNA: TGCGCCAGCAGCCAAGTGGGGGGACGGGCCCAGGGCGTCGAGCAGTACTTC

V: TRBV30
D: TRBD2
J: TRBJ2-1
size: -
CDR3: CAWTTGGGLNEQFF
DNA: TGTGCCTGGACCACGGGAGGGGGACTTAATGAGCAGTTCTTC

V: TRBV27
D: TRBD2
J: TRBJ2-7
size: -
CDR3: CASRPGGKVYEQYF
DNA: TGTGCCAGCAGACCGGGAGGGAAGGTCTACGAGCAGTACTTC

V: TRBV6-1
D: -
J: TRBJ1-2
size: -
CDR3: CASSESGAYGYTF
DNA: TGTGCCAGCAGTGAGAGTGGAGCCTATGGCTACACCTTC

V: TRBV15
D: TRBD2
J: TRBJ2-1
size: -
CDR3: CATSRGTRLAGDNEQFF
DNA: TGTGCCACCAGCAGAGGCACGAGACTAGCGGGAGACAATGAGCAGTTCTTC

V: TRBV11-1
D: TRBD1
J: TRBJ2-7
size: -
CDR3: CASSLEGQGSRYEQYF
DNA: TGTGCCAGCAGCTTAGAAGGACAGGGTAGCCGCTACGAGCAGTACTTC